The 6 T cell receptor beta chains presented below share a single source sample, sequenced in a study of post-analysis software for immune sequencing data. Every TCR beta cDNA library bore unique molecular identifiers. From the PCR reads, TCRdb called clonotypes with MiXCR, one entry per CDR3 protein. The sample shows about 500,000 distinct CDR3 sequences, 45% of them seen only once. These TCRs are of unknown antigen specificity. Study-level results: About 5 TRBV segments occurring more often in patients than controls included TRBV5-6, TRBV5-1 and TRBV20-1.

Material for sequencing was blood. The receptors come from a girl between 10 and 17 years old with multiple sclerosis.

This clonotype turned up a few times. This sequence joins TRBV7-9 and TRBJ2-5, with 8 positions matching TRBD2. The last part of the DNA fits TRBJ2-7 better; the J call may be wrong. Per germline, CDR1 SEHNR and CDR2 FQNEAQ (reference sequence). The CDR3 covers 14 residues. CDR3 in DNA: TGTGCCAGCAGCCCGCGGGGGGCGGATTACGAGCAGTACTTC. It encodes CASSPRGADYEQYF.

This clonotype was seen repeatedly, ten times or more. The V and J genes are TRBV29-1 and TRBJ2-1; the match to TRBD1 covers 8 bases. The CDR3 loop spans 15 amino acids. With 7 bases clipped from V and 4 bases from J, the junction kept 12 bases outside the gene matches. Germline V lookup: CDR1 SQVTM, CDR2 ANQGSEA. CDR3 DNA sequence: TGCAGCGCCCGCTCAGGGACAGGCGGGTACAATGAGCAGTTCTTC. Its translation is CSARSGTGGYNEQFF.

A word on this clonotype: The junction and the germline gene differ at one end; a read error may be behind it. This rearrangement joins TRBV7-7 to TRBJ2-7; D tentatively reads TRBD1 or TRBD2 (5 bases each). The CDR3 is 14 amino acids. Germline-derived CDR1 and CDR2 are SSHAT and FNYEAQ (reference sequence). DNA of the CDR3: TGTGCTAGCAGCTTAATAGGGACGGCCAACGAGCAGTACTTC. This codes for CASSLIGTANEQYF.

This clonotype was seen a few times. The chain carries TRBV7-2 and TRBJ2-7; D call uncertain. Germline assignment: CDR1 SGHTA and CDR2 FQGNSA. This CDR3 comprises 12 residues. Deletions cut 5 bases from V and 3 bases from J, with 8 bases between. The CDR3 DNA reads as TGTGCCAGCAGCCGGAACAGCTACGAGCAGTACTTC. It translates to CASSRNSYEQYF.

In this sample, this clonotype turned up a few times. This chain uses TRBV20-1 with TRBJ2-3; D call uncertain. CDR3 length: 12 residues. Germline assignment: CDR1 DFQATT and CDR2 SNEGSKA (reference sequence). Trimming removed 3 bases from V and 1 base from J, with 5 bases in between. The CDR3 DNA follows: TGCAGTGCTAGCGCGGGCACAGATACGCAGTATTTT. It is translated as CSASAGTDTQYF.

The sample holds one count of this clonotype. The CDR3 DNA follows: TGCGCCAGCAGCTTGGAGCCAGGGGGCTTAATTGCCTCCTACGAGCAGTACTTC. It specifies CASSLEPGGLIASYEQYF. The chain carries TRBV5-1 and TRBJ2-7, with 8 bases that match TRBD1. J was trimmed by 0 bases and V by 0 bases; bases with no gene match: 11. This CDR3 has 18 residues. Germline V gene data show CDR1 as SGHRS and CDR2 as YFSETQ.